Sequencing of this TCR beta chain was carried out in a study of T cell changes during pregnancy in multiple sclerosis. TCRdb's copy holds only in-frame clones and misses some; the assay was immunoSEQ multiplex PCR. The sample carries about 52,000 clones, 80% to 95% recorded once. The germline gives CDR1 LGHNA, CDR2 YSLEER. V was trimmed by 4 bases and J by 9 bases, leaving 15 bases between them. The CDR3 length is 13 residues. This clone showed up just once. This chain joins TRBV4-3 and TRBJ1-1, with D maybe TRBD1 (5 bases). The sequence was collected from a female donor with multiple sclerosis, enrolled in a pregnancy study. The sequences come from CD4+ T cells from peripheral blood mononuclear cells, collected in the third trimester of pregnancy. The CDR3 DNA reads TGCGCCAGCAGCCGTTCAACAGGCTACCAAGCTTTCTTT. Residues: CASSRSTGYQAFF.